This T cell receptor (beta chain) was profiled in a study of monozygotic twins with inflammatory bowel disease. The CDR3 totals 16 residues. Per the germline V gene, CDR1 is SGHRS and CDR2 is YFSETQ. Turning to this clonotype: Its antigen is still unknown.

From whole blood, total RNA was isolated without any sorting of T cells. TCRdb re-called the 5' RACE reads; every CDR3 protein appears as one record, without DNA. The sample's table shows approximately 400,000 distinct CDR3 sequences. Findings and caveats of the study: No detectable difference in repertoire similarity separated concordant from discordant twins, possibly as a result of limited power.

Specimen: blood. The sequence was collected from a human donor with ulcerative colitis or Crohn's disease, or a healthy co-twin of an affected twin (not recorded which). The V call is TRBV5-1, the J call TRBJ2-7; the D call from TCRdb, TRBD2, cannot be confirmed without DNA. The CDR3 sequence is CASSSMTSGSSYEQYF.